This T cell receptor (beta chain) originates from a study of CD8 T cells in Susac syndrome. Random hexamers were used to reverse transcribe the RNA input (about 0.5 to 1 ug). TCRdb independently ran MiXCR on the immunoSEQ multiplex PCR reads; one entry per CDR3 protein. The table records some 170,000 distinct CDR3 sequences, roughly 95% of them present only once. From germline, CDR1 is MNHEY and CDR2 SVGAGI. The CDR3 covers 18 residues. V shed 0 bases and J shed 0 bases, with 14 bases lying between them. The sequencing sample was made of CD4+ T cells from PBMCs. The sequence was collected from a human donor with multiple sclerosis. The genes are TRBV6-5 and TRBJ2-2, with unresolved D. CDR3 nucleotides: TGTGCCAGCAGTTACTCGTCGGGTGGAAGATCGAACACCGGGGAGCTGTTTTTT. Translation: CASSYSSGGRSNTGELFF.